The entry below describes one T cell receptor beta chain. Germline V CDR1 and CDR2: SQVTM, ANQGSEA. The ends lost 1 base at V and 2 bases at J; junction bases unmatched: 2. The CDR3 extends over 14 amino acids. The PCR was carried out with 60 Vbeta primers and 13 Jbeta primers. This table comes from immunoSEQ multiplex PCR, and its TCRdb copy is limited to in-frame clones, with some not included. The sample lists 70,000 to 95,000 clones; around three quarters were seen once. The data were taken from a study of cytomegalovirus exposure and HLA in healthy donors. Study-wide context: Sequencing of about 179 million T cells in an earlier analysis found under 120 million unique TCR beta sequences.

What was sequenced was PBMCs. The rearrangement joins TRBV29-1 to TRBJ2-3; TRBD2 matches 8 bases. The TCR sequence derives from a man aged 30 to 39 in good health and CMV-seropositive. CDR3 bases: TGCAGCGTTGAAGCAGCGGGGGTCACAGATACGCAGTATTTT. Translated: CSVEAAGVTDTQYF.